This T cell receptor beta chain stems from a study of blood T cell repertoires in COVID-19. As for the study in general: COVID-19 samples, acute and convalescent, were from the United States, Italy and Spain. Sources were T cells, B-cell-depleted T cells, or PBMCs; the material itself was cDNA or gDNA.

CDR1 SGHRS and CDR2 YFSETQ come from the germline V gene. The CDR3 sequence is 16 residues long. The V and J ends lost 4 bases and 5 bases, in that order; junction bases with no gene match: 13. Measured with immunoSEQ multiplex PCR; TCRdb has only the in-frame clones, and not every one. The repertoire includes approximately 670,000 clones, 80% to 90% of them detected once, and about 0.24% sits in the top ten. This clonotype was sampled from a woman aged 18-29 years with acute or convalescent COVID-19. The chain uses TRBV5-1 and TRBJ1-1, with TRBD1 matching 8 bases. The sample comprised peripheral blood. CDR3 sequence reads: CASSPTGVSRGTEAFF. CDR3 coding DNA: TGCGCCAGCAGCCCGACAGGGGTTTCACGGGGAACTGAAGCTTTCTTT.